This TCR beta chain originates from a study of blood T cell repertoires in COVID-19. Generated by immunoSEQ multiplex PCR, the TCRdb table keeps only in-frame clones and is missing some. The sample lists roughly 100,000 clones; over 75% were seen once. The sample comprised peripheral blood. This TCR was recovered from a woman in her 30s with acute or convalescent COVID-19.

CDR3 coding DNA: TGTGCCAGCAGCGTAGACACAGGGGGGGGCACAGATACGCAGTATTTT. This translates into CASSVDTGGGTDTQYF. V gene TRBV9 combines with J gene TRBJ2-3; D is possibly TRBD1 (8 bases). Germline V gene data show CDR1 as SGDLS and CDR2 as YYNGEE. V shed 0 bases and J shed 1 base, with 12 bases lying between them. This CDR3 is built from 16 residues.